Listed below are T cell receptor beta chains from one sample, sequenced in a study of CD8 T cells in Susac syndrome. TCRdb re-called the immunoSEQ multiplex PCR reads through MiXCR, storing one row per CDR3 protein. The sample lists some 150,000 distinct CDR3 sequences; approximately 95% were seen once. The specimen was CD4+ T cells from PBMCs. These receptors were taken from a human donor with Susac syndrome. The CDR3 runs from the conserved cysteine through the conserved F or W. D genes are given only for firm matches. Expanded clones get a size class; other rows say once, few or many, or leave the size out.

V gene	J gene	clone size	D gene	CDR3 DNA	CDR3 protein
TRBV9	TRBJ2-5	-	TRBD1	TGTGCCAGCAGCGCGAGGGGTGGACAGGGATCGTACCAAGAGACCCAGTACTTC	CASSARGGQGSYQETQYF
TRBV7-6	TRBJ1-3	-	-	TGTGCCAGCAGCTTAGAATTCAGTTCTGGAAACACCATATATTTT	CASSLEFSSGNTIYF
TRBV28	TRBJ2-5	-	TRBD1	TGTGCCAGCATTACAGGGGGTTTTCAAGAGACCCAGTACTTC	CASITGGFQETQYF
TRBV20-1	TRBJ2-5	-	TRBD1	TGCAGTGCTAGGAGTGGACAGGGAAGAGAGACCCAGTACTTC	CSARSGQGRETQYF
TRBV4-1	TRBJ2-5	-	TRBD2	TGCGCCAGCAGCCATAATAGCGGGGGGACCCAAGAGACCCAGTACTTC	CASSHNSGGTQETQYF
TRBV15	TRBJ2-5	-	-	TGTGCCACCAGCAGAGATTTCGGGGTCGGGGAGACCCAGTACTTC	CATSRDFGVGETQYF
TRBV20-1	TRBJ2-5	-	-	TGCAGTGCCCGCCCGGGGGTGCAAGAGACCCAGTACTTC	CSARPGVQETQYF
TRBV30	TRBJ1-2	few	TRBD1	TGTGCCAGTGGGGGACAGCGTCTTCGCGGTTACACCTTC	CASGGQRLRGYTF
TRBV20-1	TRBJ1-6	-	-	TGCAGTGCAACGGGACCCCAGGGTGGAGATTCACCCCTCCACTTT	CSATGPQGGDSPLHF
TRBV20-1	TRBJ1-5	-	TRBD1	TGCAGTGCTAGAGAGACAGGGGGCAGCCGTCAGCCCCAGCATTTT	CSARETGGSRQPQHF
TRBV7-2	TRBJ1-2	few	TRBD1	TGTGCCAGCAGCTTCGGACAGGGCGCTAACTATGGCTACACCTTC	CASSFGQGANYGYTF
TRBV15	TRBJ1-4	-	-	TGTGCCACCAGGTTTGGTGAAAAACTGTTTTTT	CATRFGEKLFF
TRBV7-9	TRBJ2-7	-	-	TGTGCCAGCAGCTTAGCGGCAGCCTACGAGCAGTACTTC	CASSLAAAYEQYF
TRBV6-6	TRBJ2-1	-	-	TGTGCCAGCAGGTGGGCAGGGGACTATGAGCAGTTCTTC	CASRWAGDYEQFF
TRBV5-1	TRBJ2-7	-	-	TGCGCCAGCAGCTTGGAAGGATACAGCTCCTACGAGCAGTACTTC	CASSLEGYSSYEQYF
TRBV20-1	TRBJ2-4	-	-	TGCAGTGCAGATGAAGGCAGGGAGATAGCCAAAAACATTCAGTACTTC	CSADEGREIAKNIQYF
TRBV4-3	TRBJ1-2	once	-	TGCGCCAGCAGCCGAATATCGGAGGGCGGCTACACCTTC	CASSRISEGGYTF
TRBV20-1	TRBJ1-3	-	-	TGCAGTGCTAGAGACTCCCGGGGAGCCGGAAACACCATATATTTT	CSARDSRGAGNTIYF
TRBV7-8	TRBJ1-2	-	TRBD1	TGTGCCAGCAGCTTAGCCGAATCCCAGGGGGCAGGTGGCTACACCTTC	CASSLAESQGAGGYTF
TRBV25-1	TRBJ2-3	-	-	TGTGCCAGCAGTGAACCATCTGGGGGGGGCCCCACAGATACGCAGTATTTT	CASSEPSGGGPTDTQYF
TRBV14	TRBJ1-1	-	-	TGTGCCAGCAGCCAAGCAGGAGGAGGGGGGTCCGAAGCTTTCTTT	CASSQAGGGGSEAFF
TRBV2	TRBJ1-2	-	-	TGTGCCAGCAGTGCCAGGGCTAATGGCTACACCTTC	CASSARANGYTF
TRBV18	TRBJ1-2	-	TRBD1	TGTGCCAGCTCACCCCCGGGACAGGGGGCGCGTGGCTACACCTTC	CASSPPGQGARGYTF
TRBV20-1	TRBJ2-1	-	TRBD2	TGCAGTGCTAGAATACCTAGCGGGAGGAACTACAATGAGCAGTTCTTC	CSARIPSGRNYNEQFF
TRBV20-1	TRBJ2-5	-	-	TGCAGTGCTAGAGTTAATAGGGACATAGAAGAAACCCAGTACTTC	CSARVNRDIEETQYF
TRBV7-9	TRBJ1-1	few	-	TGTGCCAGCAGCGTCGACACAAACACTGAAGCTTTCTTT	CASSVDTNTEAFF
TRBV6-5	TRBJ1-1	-	TRBD1	TGTGCCAGCAGTTACTCGTGGGACAGGGGAACTGAAGCTTTCTTT	CASSYSWDRGTEAFF
TRBV29-1	TRBJ2-7	-	-	TGCAGCGTCAAAAGTGCCGGGACAAATTACGAGCAGTACTTC	CSVKSAGTNYEQYF
TRBV12-3/TRBV12-4	TRBJ1-4	-	-	TGTGCCAGCAGACTACAAGGAAATAATGAAAAACTGTTTTTT	CASRLQGNNEKLFF
TRBV2	TRBJ2-5	few	-	TGTGCCAGCAGTGCTAATCTAGGGGAGACCCAGTACTTC	CASSANLGETQYF
TRBV20-1	TRBJ1-1	-	-	TGCAGTGCGAGCAGGGTGACTGAAGCTTTCTTT	CSASRVTEAFF
TRBV28	TRBJ1-2	once	-	TGTGCCAGCAGACCACCCGACCACTCGGGCTATGGCTACACCTTC	CASRPPDHSGYGYTF
TRBV4-1	TRBJ2-3	-	-	TGCGCCAGCAGCCAAAGTGGAGGGACTAGCACAGATACGCAGTATTTT	CASSQSGGTSTDTQYF
TRBV12-3/TRBV12-4	TRBJ1-2	-	-	TGTGCCAGCAGTTTCTCGGCCCAGGGGAATGGCTACACCTTC	CASSFSAQGNGYTF
TRBV28	TRBJ1-1	-	-	TGTGCCAGCACCCTGCGGCGCACTGAAGCTTTCTTT	CASTLRRTEAFF
TRBV20-1	TRBJ2-7	-	TRBD1	TGCAGTGCTAGAGAAGTGACAGGGAAGATCTACGAGCAGTACTTC	CSAREVTGKIYEQYF